These 2 T cell receptor beta chains originate from one sample sequenced in a study of blood T cells in healthy people across ages. Combining a sample-barcoded 5' primer with a J-beta primer mix, a second PCR ran for 7 to 11 cycles. TCRdb independently ran MiXCR on the 5' RACE reads; one entry per CDR3 protein. The sample records over 1,500,000 distinct CDR3 sequences, about 39% being singletons. Material for sequencing was blood. The receptors come from a human donor in good health.

The table lists this clonotype with a few counts. J is TRBJ1-4 and V is TRBV4-3; perhaps TRBD1 as D (5 bases). This CDR3 spans 15 amino acids. Trimming shortened V by 0 bases and J by 8 bases, and 13 bases separated the two germline ends. In germline, CDR1 is LGHNA, CDR2 YSLEER. The CDR3 sequence: CASSQEVRVGEKLFF. In DNA form, the CDR3 reads TGCGCCAGCAGCCAAGAGGTCAGGGTAGGGGAAAAACTGTTTTTT.

The CDR3 DNA follows: TGCGCCAGCGCACGGACAGGGGGCAGTGGCTACACCTTC. Amino acid sequence: CASARTGGSGYTF. The chain is built from TRBV5-1 and TRBJ1-2, with 11 bases fitting TRBD1. The V gene's germline CDR1 is SGHRS and CDR2 YFSETQ. The CDR3 covers 13 residues. After removal of 7 bases from V and 7 bases from J, the junction contained 6 bases not matched to a gene.